The present T cell receptor (beta chain) was sequenced within a study of T cell repertoires in cytomegalovirus infection. Overall study: The authors relied on CMV epitopes, both recently identified HLA-C-restricted and well-studied HLA-B-restricted. Indications of both CMV infection and matching HLA type were provided by public TCR beta signatures.

CDR3 length equals 15 residues. CDR1 LGHDT and CDR2 YNNKEL come from the germline V gene (reference sequence). V was pared by 4 bases and J by 4 bases, with 16 bases between. In this sample, this clonotype turned up once. Its matching antigen is unknown. Overall study results and limits: Identification of carriers of CMV plus the relevant HLA was performed using cumulative public TCR beta family frequency. The study found HLA-C-restricted CMV-specific TCR beta clonotypes dominating the ex vivo response.

One entry per CDR3 protein results from TCRdb running MiXCR on the reads. The top ten hold 81% of the sample, which has some 100,000 distinct CDR3 sequences, around 31% seen once. Specimen: CD8+ T cells from cultured PBMCs, collected from culture after CMV antigen stimulation. The rearrangement uses TRBV3-1 and TRBJ1-2; D remains ambiguous. The source of this sequence is a human donor in good health (CMV status not recorded). Some clones in this sample may be carry-over from other donors' samples. The CDR3 DNA sequence: TGTGCCAGCAGCCCTCTACCCGGAGGGAGCTATGGCTACACCTTC. It encodes CASSPLPGGSYGYTF. Combining the CDR3 with reference TRBV3-1 and TRBJ1-2 gives the whole variable domain DTAVSQTPKYLVTQMGNDKSIKCEQNLGHDTMYWYKQDSKKFLKIMFSYNNKELIINETVPNRFSPKSPDKAHLNLHINSLELGDSAVYFCASSPLPGGSYGYTFGSGTRLTVV.